A single sample gave rise to the 26 T cell receptor beta chains below, sequenced in a study of cytotoxic CD8 clonotypes in ibrutinib-treated CLL. Libraries were prepared by immunoSEQ multiplex PCR; TCRdb keeps only in-frame clonotypes and omits some of them. Altogether approximately 140,000 clones are present, roughly 90% being singletons, with the ten largest covering 10% to 11%. The material sequenced was PBMCs, taken after 12 months of ibrutinib treatment. All receptors come from a human donor with chronic lymphocytic leukemia.

The chain uses TRBV6-5 and TRBJ2-1, with 9 bases matching TRBD2. V dropped 7 bases and J dropped 4; count of bases not matched to a gene: 2. The CDR3 consists of 13 residues. Looked up from germline, CDR1 is MNHEY and CDR2 is SVGAGI. DNA for the CDR3: TGTGCCAGCAAGACTAGCGGATACAATGAGCAGTTCTTC. Translating it yields CASKTSGYNEQFF.

CDR3 coding DNA: TGCGCCAGTACGGACACGGAGGGGTACGAGCAGTACTTC. Amino acid sequence: CASTDTEGYEQYF. The rearrangement links TRBV5-1 to TRBJ2-7, with D maybe TRBD2 (6 bases). Germline V gene sequence: CDR1 SGHRS, CDR2 YFSETQ. Trimming took 8 bases from V and 4 from J, leaving 16 bases between them. The CDR3 has 13 amino acids.

The rearrangement joins TRBV15 to TRBJ1-2; D perhaps matches TRBD1 (5 bases). V lost 0 bases and J lost 8, with 16 bases in between. The germline V gene has CDR1 LNHNV and CDR2 YYDKDF (reference sequence). This CDR3 is 15 amino acids long. The CDR3 nucleotides are TGTGCCACCAGCAGAGATCTTCAACAGGCAGAGGGCTACACCTTC. Translating it yields CATSRDLQQAEGYTF.

The V call is TRBV28, the J call TRBJ1-5; D may be TRBD1 (6 bases). The CDR3 extends over 14 amino acids. CDR1 is MDHEN and CDR2 is SYDVKM in the germline V gene. V was trimmed by 6 bases and J by 4 bases, leaving 13 bases between them. Written as DNA, the CDR3 is TGTGCCAGCAGACCCGGGACACATAATCAGCCCCAGCATTTT. As protein: CASRPGTHNQPQHF.

The chain couples TRBV19 to TRBJ2-7; tentatively, D is TRBD2 (5 bases). Trimming shortened V by 2 bases and J by 6 bases, and 17 bases separated the two germline ends. The CDR3 loop spans 15 amino acids. Germline V CDR1 and CDR2: LNHDA, SQIVND (reference sequence). The CDR3 reads CASSITHQARGEQYF. CDR3 DNA sequence: TGTGCCAGTAGTATAACCCACCAGGCCCGGGGCGAGCAGTACTTC.

The rearrangement joins TRBV19 to TRBJ2-1; TRBD2 matches 13 bases. The V gene's germline CDR1 is LNHDA and CDR2 SQIVND (reference sequence). This CDR3 comprises 15 residues. V was clipped by 3 bases and J by 15 bases; unmatched bases: 11. The CDR3 sequence: CASSIFGTSGRARFF. Written as DNA, the CDR3 is TGTGCCAGTAGTATCTTCGGTACTAGCGGGAGGGCTCGGTTCTTC.

The gene calls are TRBV15 and TRBJ1-4, with D uncertain. Germline CDR1 and CDR2: LNHNV and YYDKDF (reference sequence). V was cut by 0 bases and J by 6 bases, with 8 bases left in between. CDR3 length equals 14 residues. The CDR3 DNA sequence: TGTGCCACCAGCAGAGATATAGGAGATGAAAAACTGTTTTTT. Encoded protein: CATSRDIGDEKLFF.

V gene TRBV19 combines with J gene TRBJ2-7; a possible D gene is TRBD2 (6 bases). The CDR3 totals 14 residues. Germline V CDR1 and CDR2: LNHDA, SQIVND (reference sequence). Trimming removed 4 bases from V and 4 bases from J, with 14 bases in between. Here the CDR3 DNA reads TGTGCCAGTAGTAGGGACTTATGGGTTTACGAGCAGTACTTC. It yields the protein CASSRDLWVYEQYF.

This clone was seen a single time. The rearrangement joins TRBV9 to TRBJ2-2; perhaps TRBD1 as D (6 bases). Germline V lookup: CDR1 SGDLS, CDR2 YYNGEE. Deletions cut 4 bases from V and 6 bases from J, with 13 bases between. This CDR3 has 14 residues. In nucleotides, the CDR3 is TGTGCCAGCAGCCCCCGTGAGGGGGCCGGGGAGCTGTTTTTT. Protein: CASSPREGAGELFF.

The V and J genes are TRBV7-2 and TRBJ2-3, with a weak D call TRBD2 (6 bases). Germline V gene sequence: CDR1 SGHTA, CDR2 FQGNSA. With 3 bases removed from V and 0 bases from J, the gap between germline ends came to 7 bases. The CDR3 has 14 amino acids. The CDR3 sequence is CASSLGTSTDTQYF. CDR3 coding DNA: TGTGCCAGCAGCTTGGGGACTAGCACAGATACGCAGTATTTT. The full variable domain, its missing parts supplied by reference TRBV7-2 and TRBJ2-3, is GAGVSQSPSNKVTEKGKDVELRCDPISGHTALYWYRQSLGQGLEFLIYFQGNSAPDKSGLPSDRFSAERTGGSVSTLTIQRTQQEDSAVYLCASSLGTSTDTQYFGPGTRLTVL.

The chain uses TRBV7-9 and TRBJ1-5; D not resolved. The germline V and J ends were trimmed by 5 bases and 6 bases, with 14 bases remaining between them. CDR1 and CDR2 (germline): SEHNR, FQNEAQ (reference sequence). This CDR3 has 14 amino acids. CDR3 coding DNA: TGTGCCAGCAGCGAGAAGGGCACGGGTCAGCCCCAGCATTTT. This translates into CASSEKGTGQPQHF. Full variable domain (remainder filled in from reference TRBV7-9 and TRBJ1-5): DTGVSQNPRHKITKRGQNVTFRCDPISEHNRLYWYRQTLGQGPEFLTYFQNEAQLEKSRLLSDRFSAERPKGSFSTLEIQRTEQGDSAMYLCASSEKGTGQPQHFGDGTRLSIL.

The V and J genes are TRBV5-8 and TRBJ2-7; D is perhaps TRBD2 (6 bases). The CDR3 loop spans 13 amino acids. The V gene's germline CDR1 is SGHTS and CDR2 YDEGEE. The V end was cut by 0 bases, the J end by 7 bases, with 11 bases between. This chain's CDR3 is CASSLVGGDEQYF. CDR3 bases: TGTGCCAGCAGCTTGGTAGGAGGGGATGAGCAGTACTTC.

The chain uses TRBV10-3 and TRBJ2-3; 12 bases match TRBD1. Trimming removed 10 bases from V and 5 bases from J; junction bases left unmatched: 4. The CDR3 consists of 13 residues. The V gene's germline CDR1 is ENHRY and CDR2 SYGVKD. The CDR3 nucleotides are TGTGCCACGGGACAGGGGGCAATAGATACGCAGTATTTT. Translating gives CATGQGAIDTQYF.

The rearrangement links TRBV10-3 to TRBJ2-1, with 10 bases matching TRBD2. Looked up from germline, CDR1 is ENHRY and CDR2 is SYGVKD. The CDR3 runs 18 residues. V was pared by 4 bases and J by 2 bases, with 11 bases of the junction left unmatched. The CDR3: CAISGQRTGLAAYNEQFF. The CDR3 DNA follows: TGTGCCATCAGTGGACAGAGGACCGGACTAGCGGCCTACAATGAGCAGTTCTTC.

This chain connects TRBV7-2 to TRBJ2-7; 7 nucleotides line up with TRBD1. The germline V gene encodes CDR1 SGHTA and CDR2 FQGNSA. Trimming at V came to 5 bases and at J to 6 bases, leaving 13 bases not matched to a gene. The CDR3 extends over 15 amino acids. CDR3: CASSPNRDSEGEQYF. CDR3 nucleotide sequence: TGTGCCAGCAGCCCGAATCGGGACAGCGAGGGCGAGCAGTACTTC.

The chain combines TRBV30 with TRBJ1-5; D might be TRBD1 (5 bases). Germline-derived CDR1 and CDR2 are GTSNPN and SVGIG (reference sequence). The V end lost 0 bases, the J end lost 2 bases, and 5 bases lay between the germline ends. This CDR3 region has 13 residues. The CDR3: CAWSVQGNQPQHF. CDR3 bases: TGTGCCTGGAGTGTACAGGGCAATCAGCCCCAGCATTTT. Complete variable domain (other parts from reference TRBV30 and TRBJ1-5): SQTIHQWPATLVQPVGSPLSLECTVEGTSNPNLYWYRQAAGRGLQLLFYSVGIGQISSEVPQNLSASRPQDRQFILSSKKLLLSDSGFYLCAWSVQGNQPQHFGDGTRLSIL.

The chain recombines TRBV13 with TRBJ1-4; D is unresolved. CDR3 length: 11 amino acids. V was trimmed by 3 bases and J by 11 bases, leaving 7 bases between them. Germline V CDR1 and CDR2: PRHDT, FYEKMQ (reference sequence). The CDR3 is CASSFGGKLFF. The CDR3 bases are TGTGCCAGCAGCTTCGGCGGGAAACTGTTTTTT.

This chain uses TRBV11-2 with TRBJ2-6, with D perhaps given as TRBD1 or TRBD2 (5 bases each). The germline V gene encodes CDR1 SGHAT and CDR2 FQNNGV. This CDR3 has 16 residues. V was pared by 5 bases and J by 0 bases, with 11 bases between. For the CDR3, the DNA is TGTGCCAGCAGCCCGGGACGTTACTCTGGGGCCAACGTCCTGACTTTC. Residues: CASSPGRYSGANVLTF.

This clone was recorded a few times. It is likely a read error, because the conserved phenylalanine at the end of the CDR3 is missing. The DNA is omitted, as the CDR3 cannot be located on it reliably, and the CDR3 follows TCRdb's listing. The rearrangement links TRBV27 to TRBJ2-7; the D call TRBD1 from the table was never checked on the DNA. The CDR3 is 12 residues long, counting both termini. CDR1 is MNHEY and CDR2 is SMNVEV in the germline V gene (reference sequence). The CDR3 sequence is CASSAHRGTPLL.

This clone occurred once. The chain links TRBV27 to TRBJ2-1; D is ambiguous. V shed 5 bases and J shed 6 bases, with 8 bases lying between them. This CDR3 has 12 residues. CDR1 and CDR2 (germline): MNHEY, SMNVEV (reference sequence). Here the CDR3 reads CASSRTRNEQFF. The CDR3 DNA reads as TGTGCCAGCAGTCGAACTCGCAATGAGCAGTTCTTC.

J is TRBJ2-1 and V is TRBV5-4; 7 positions match TRBD2. There are 14 residues in the CDR3. Looked up from germline, CDR1 is SGHNT and CDR2 is YYREEE (reference sequence). V lost 6 bases to trimming and J lost 0 bases; unmatched junction nucleotides: 3. The chain's CDR3 is CASKRESSYNEQFF. CDR3 bases: TGTGCCAGCAAGCGGGAAAGCTCCTACAATGAGCAGTTCTTC.

The chain joins TRBV2 to TRBJ1-5; maybe TRBD1 (5 bases). The V end was cut by 7 bases, the J end by 7 bases, with 20 bases between. CDR1 is SNHLY, CDR2 FYNNEI, per germline. This CDR3 has 15 residues. The CDR3 protein is CASIPGQPPGQPQHF. DNA of the CDR3: TGTGCCAGCATCCCGGGGCAACCCCCCGGACAGCCCCAGCATTTT.

This chain joins TRBV28 and TRBJ1-4; D gene uncertain. The CDR3 runs to 15 residues. V shed 3 bases and J shed 5 bases, with 13 bases lying between them. Germline-derived CDR1 and CDR2 are MDHEN and SYDVKM. Here the CDR3 reads CASSLDGPRNEKLFF. CDR3 nucleotide sequence: TGTGCCAGCAGTTTGGACGGGCCAAGGAATGAAAAACTGTTTTTT.

V and J are TRBV7-3 and TRBJ2-5; weak D call: TRBD2 (5 bases). This CDR3 comprises 16 residues. Germline CDR1 reads SGHTA; CDR2 reads FQGTGA. Trimming pared 0 bases from V and 1 base from J, leaving 12 bases between. CDR3 protein: CASSLTGTGIQETQYF. In DNA form, the CDR3 reads TGTGCCAGCAGCTTAACGGGTACGGGGATCCAAGAGACCCAGTACTTC.

The chain combines TRBV13 with TRBJ1-1, with D unclear. Germline CDR1 and CDR2: PRHDT and FYEKMQ (reference sequence). CDR3 length equals 11 residues. Trimming left V 5 bases short and J 11 bases short, with 12 bases between. The CDR3 nucleotides read TGTGCCAGCAGCCCGGGGTATCGGGCTTTCTTT. Encoded protein: CASSPGYRAFF. Supplemented by reference TRBV13 and TRBJ1-1, the full variable domain reads AAGVIQSPRHLIKEKRETATLKCYPIPRHDTVYWYQQGPGQDPQFLISFYEKMQSDKGSIPDRFSAQQFSDYHSELNMSSLELGDSALYFCASSPGYRAFFGQGTRLTVV.

This rearrangement joins TRBV7-8 to TRBJ1-5; D is uncertain. The CDR3 runs to 15 residues. CDR1 and CDR2 (germline): SGHVS, FQNEAQ. V was trimmed by 0 bases and J by 7 bases, leaving 13 bases between them. The CDR3 is CASSLAELGFQPQHF. CDR3 in DNA: TGTGCCAGCAGCTTAGCGGAATTGGGGTTCCAGCCCCAGCATTTT. Full variable domain (rest looked up from reference TRBV7-8 and TRBJ1-5): GAGVSQSPRYKVAKRGQDVALRCDPISGHVSLFWYQQALGQGPEFLTYFQNEAQLDKSGLPSDRFFAERPEGSVSTLKIQRTQQEDSAVYLCASSLAELGFQPQHFGDGTRLSIL.